The 2 T cell receptor beta chains reported below all come from one sample, sequenced in a study of shared clonotypes between healthy human individuals (dated by TCRdb to the early 2020s). The library was produced with the immunoSEQ multiplex PCR assay. The table comes from immuneACCESS by way of TCRdb, which keeps in-frame sequences with V and J called. Part of the clones is missing from these tables; in studies checked, under half for an unresolved V gene and the rest for unknown reasons. The sample table holds around 480,000 clones, of which almost 80% were seen once. Jointly, the top ten make up 12% of the sample. Sequenced: PBMCs. The receptor source for this set is a middle-aged woman in good health. Some clones in this sample may be carry-over from other donors' samples.

This clone was recorded at least ten times. The J gene is TRBJ2-4, the V gene TRBV20-1; D not certain. Germline CDR1 and CDR2: DFQATT and SNEGSKA (reference sequence). Trimming took 5 bases from V and 7 from J, leaving 6 bases between them. The CDR3 loop spans 10 amino acids. CDR3 sequence reads: CSAQRNIQYF. CDR3 sequence (DNA): TGCAGTGCTCAAAGGAACATTCAGTACTTC.

The table lists this clone with a count of one. The junction and the germline gene differ at one end; a read error may be behind it. The chain combines TRBV7-7 with TRBJ2-3; D remains unclear. Germline CDR1 and CDR2: SSHAT and FNYEAQ (reference sequence). This CDR3 region has 13 residues. The CDR3 DNA reads TGTGCTAGCAGCCCCGACAGCACAGATACGCAGTATTTT. Its translation is CASSPDSTDTQYF.